This TCR beta chain is from a study of vaccination and CD4 T cells after COVID-19. Study in general: Samples after vaccination came a median 72 days past dose two, ranging 14 to 241. Control cultures were supplied with a CEFX pool, an HIV-1 Nef pool, or no peptide at all. General observations from the study: Median numbers of SARS-CoV-2-reactive clonotypes increased from approximately 21 to 40 (not a significant change).

Treatment given: roughly ten-day PBMC culture with coronavirus spike peptide pools or control peptides (ViraFEST assay). Via ViraFEST, peptide pools expanded antigen-specific T cells before TCR sequencing. As to this clonotype: Its antigen is currently unknown.

Sequencing of the DNA from cultured CD4+ T cells was carried out with the Oncomine TCR Beta short-read assay. TCRdb fed the PCR reads into MiXCR, producing one record per CDR3 protein. Counted here are 15,000 to 20,000 distinct CDR3 sequences, 55% occurring once; the ten biggest clones make up less than 9.5%. V was pared by 6 bases and J by 4 bases, with 12 bases between. The CDR3 has 12 residues. Germline loops: CDR1 DFQATT, CDR2 SNEGSKA (reference sequence). This receptor was obtained from a human donor who had recovered from COVID-19. The specimen was CD4+ T cells from blood, cultured in vitro. The chain combines TRBV20-1 with TRBJ1-2, with a possible D match to TRBD1 (5 bases). CDR3 bases: TGCAGTGCGGGGCGGGGGAGCTATGGCTACACCTTC. Protein: CSAGRGSYGYTF.